The T cell receptor beta chain under discussion was sequenced for a study of CD8+ T cells in alopecia areata. For the study at large: Oral tofacitinib (5 to 10 mg twice daily) was administered to treated patients. The study, taken as a whole, reports: Mice gave a clearer picture of TCR sharing than patients did, possibly for HLA-related reasons. Sequences from scalp samples also cover resident alphabeta T cells of normal skin.

On this clone: What it recognizes is unknown.

CDR1 and CDR2 (germline): MNHEY, SVGAGI. The CDR3 consists of 14 residues. Trimming removed 2 bases at V and 4 bases at J, with 11 bases between. Following extraction, RNA underwent reverse transcription to cDNA, which served as the sequencing template. Measured with immunoSEQ multiplex PCR; TCRdb has only the in-frame clones, and not every one. The sample yields about 250,000 clones, 67% seen once. The specimen comprised CD4+ T cells sorted from blood, sampled at week 0. The chain has TRBV6-5 and TRBJ1-2; the D gene is possibly TRBD1 (5 bases). The receptor was isolated from a human donor with alopecia areata. CDR3 sequence reads: CASSYGRTTYGYTF. The CDR3 nucleotides are TGTGCCAGCAGTTACGGGAGGACAACCTATGGCTACACCTTC.